These T cell receptor beta chains were read from a single sample in a study of radiation and T cells in renal cell carcinoma. Profiling relied on immunoSEQ multiplex PCR, and the TCRdb table lists in-frame clones only, not all of them. The sample lists around 15,000 clones, approximately 51% occurring once. This specimen consisted of tumor tissue, obtained from a patient whose treatment included radiotherapy and nephrectomy. The receptors derive from a woman aged 55-69 years with renal cell carcinoma. Both conserved end residues are part of each CDR3. The D gene is left open where the match is weak. Clone size is given for some rows only: seen once, a few or many times, or a class if the clone is expanded.

J gene: TRBJ2-7
clone size: -
D gene: -
V gene: TRBV19
CDR3 protein: CASSVRTSYEQYF
CDR3 DNA: TGTGCCAGTAGTGTCCGCACTAGCTACGAGCAGTACTTC

J gene: TRBJ2-1
clone size: -
D gene: TRBD1
V gene: TRBV11-2
CDR3 protein: CASSLGTGSSNEQFF
CDR3 DNA: TGTGCCAGCAGCTTAGGGACAGGGTCCTCCAATGAGCAGTTCTTC

J gene: TRBJ1-1
clone size: -
D gene: -
V gene: TRBV9
CDR3 protein: CASSVVAGNTEAFF
CDR3 DNA: TGTGCCAGCAGCGTAGTGGCAGGGAACACTGAAGCTTTCTTT

J gene: TRBJ2-5
clone size: few
D gene: -
V gene: TRBV5-1
CDR3 protein: CASSLAGIRETQYF
CDR3 DNA: TGCGCCAGCAGCTTGGCCGGGATTAGGGAGACCCAGTACTTC

J gene: TRBJ1-4
clone size: -
D gene: -
V gene: TRBV7-2
CDR3 protein: CASSLGSRSDEKLFF
CDR3 DNA: TGTGCCAGCAGCTTAGGGAGTAGGAGTGATGAAAAACTGTTTTTT

J gene: TRBJ2-7
clone size: -
D gene: -
V gene: TRBV25-1
CDR3 protein: CASSFRDIDYEQYF
CDR3 DNA: TGTGCCAGCAGTTTCCGGGACATCGACTACGAGCAGTACTTC

J gene: TRBJ2-1
clone size: few
D gene: -
V gene: TRBV6-5
CDR3 protein: CASSYAPNIDDEQFF
CDR3 DNA: TGTGCCAGCAGTTACGCACCCAACATCGACGATGAGCAGTTCTTC

J gene: TRBJ2-1
clone size: once
D gene: TRBD2
V gene: TRBV19
CDR3 protein: CASSPAGGSRDEQFF
CDR3 DNA: TGTGCCAGTAGCCCCGCCGGCGGGAGTAGGGATGAGCAGTTCTTC

J gene: TRBJ1-2
clone size: -
D gene: -
V gene: TRBV29-1
CDR3 protein: CSIVQGSYGYTF
CDR3 DNA: TGCAGCATCGTCCAGGGGAGCTATGGCTACACCTTC

J gene: TRBJ2-7
clone size: -
D gene: TRBD1
V gene: TRBV6-6
CDR3 protein: CASSYSNRGREQYF
CDR3 DNA: TGTGCCAGCAGTTACTCCAACAGGGGGCGGGAGCAGTACTTC

J gene: TRBJ1-2
clone size: few
D gene: -
V gene: TRBV5-1
CDR3 protein: CASSPGSPNYGYTF
CDR3 DNA: TGCGCCAGCAGCCCGGGTAGTCCTAACTATGGCTACACCTTC

J gene: TRBJ1-1
clone size: -
D gene: TRBD1
V gene: TRBV6-5
CDR3 protein: CASGTVNTEAFF
CDR3 DNA: TGTGCCAGCGGGACAGTGAACACTGAAGCTTTCTTT

J gene: TRBJ2-3
clone size: -
D gene: TRBD2
V gene: TRBV29-1
CDR3 protein: CSVGTSGGGDTQYF
CDR3 DNA: TGCAGCGTGGGCACTAGCGGGGGGGGAGATACGCAGTATTTT

J gene: TRBJ2-3
clone size: once
D gene: -
V gene: TRBV19
CDR3 protein: CASTQGIGTDTQYF
CDR3 DNA: TGTGCCAGTACACAGGGAATTGGCACAGATACGCAGTATTTT

J gene: TRBJ1-2
clone size: few
D gene: -
V gene: TRBV28
CDR3 protein: CASSGNYGYTF
CDR3 DNA: TGTGCCAGCAGCGGAAACTATGGCTACACCTTC

J gene: TRBJ1-1
clone size: many
D gene: -
V gene: TRBV5-5
CDR3 protein: CASSLAGGPTEAFF
CDR3 DNA: TGTGCCAGCAGCTTGGCCGGAGGGCCGACTGAAGCTTTCTTT

J gene: TRBJ2-3
clone size: -
D gene: TRBD2
V gene: TRBV28
CDR3 protein: CASSLSGGVVDTQYF
CDR3 DNA: TGTGCCAGCAGCTTGAGCGGGGGAGTGGTAGATACGCAGTATTTT

J gene: TRBJ2-7
clone size: few
D gene: -
V gene: TRBV15
CDR3 protein: CATSMGRAYEQYF
CDR3 DNA: TGTGCCACCAGCATGGGCAGGGCCTACGAGCAGTACTTC

J gene: TRBJ1-2
clone size: -
D gene: -
V gene: TRBV9
CDR3 protein: CASSGLESYGYTF
CDR3 DNA: TGTGCCAGCAGCGGCCTCGAGAGCTATGGCTACACCTTC

J gene: TRBJ1-3
clone size: few
D gene: -
V gene: TRBV5-1
CDR3 protein: CASSGREGNGNTIYF
CDR3 DNA: TGCGCCAGCAGCGGGCGGGAGGGGAACGGAAACACCATATATTTT

J gene: TRBJ2-1
clone size: -
D gene: TRBD2
V gene: TRBV29-1
CDR3 protein: CSVTTSGVGEQFF
CDR3 DNA: TGCAGCGTTACAACTAGCGGGGTAGGTGAGCAGTTCTTC

J gene: TRBJ1-2
clone size: few
D gene: TRBD1
V gene: TRBV6-9
CDR3 protein: CASREQGADGYTF
CDR3 DNA: TGTGCCAGCAGGGAACAGGGGGCGGATGGCTACACCTTC

J gene: TRBJ2-1
clone size: once
D gene: -
V gene: TRBV21-1
CDR3 protein: CASSKTVYTSSYNEQFF
CDR3 DNA: TGTGCCAGCAGCAAAACGGTTTACACTAGCTCCTACAATGAGCAGTTCTTC

J gene: TRBJ2-1
clone size: -
D gene: -
V gene: TRBV9
CDR3 protein: CASSPFGRLGDEQFF
CDR3 DNA: TGTGCCAGCAGTCCCTTTGGGCGATTAGGCGATGAGCAGTTCTTC

J gene: TRBJ1-2
clone size: -
D gene: -
V gene: TRBV9
CDR3 protein: CASSVEADYGYTF
CDR3 DNA: TGTGCCAGCAGCGTAGAAGCGGACTATGGCTACACCTTC

J gene: TRBJ2-1
clone size: once
D gene: TRBD1
V gene: TRBV7-3
CDR3 protein: CASSLGTGNYNEQFF
CDR3 DNA: TGTGCCAGCAGCTTGGGGACAGGGAATTACAATGAGCAGTTCTTC

J gene: TRBJ1-6
clone size: -
D gene: TRBD1
V gene: TRBV7-9
CDR3 protein: CASSLGTGYNSPLHF
CDR3 DNA: TGTGCCAGCAGCCTGGGGACAGGATATAATTCACCCCTCCACTTT

J gene: TRBJ2-5
clone size: -
D gene: -
V gene: TRBV7-2
CDR3 protein: CASSLVTQETQYF
CDR3 DNA: TGTGCCAGCAGCTTAGTTACCCAAGAGACCCAGTACTTC

J gene: TRBJ2-5
clone size: few
D gene: -
V gene: TRBV25-1
CDR3 protein: CASSSWETQYF
CDR3 DNA: TGTGCCAGCAGTTCGTGGGAGACCCAGTACTTC

J gene: TRBJ2-1
clone size: -
D gene: -
V gene: TRBV7-9
CDR3 protein: CASLGAQSSYNEQFF
CDR3 DNA: TGTGCCAGCTTGGGGGCCCAGAGCTCCTACAATGAGCAGTTCTTC

J gene: TRBJ2-7
clone size: few
D gene: -
V gene: TRBV6-5
CDR3 protein: CASSYSGQASYEQYF
CDR3 DNA: TGTGCCAGCAGTTACTCAGGACAAGCCTCCTACGAGCAGTACTTC

J gene: TRBJ2-7
clone size: -
D gene: -
V gene: TRBV5-5
CDR3 protein: CASSSGKSYEQYF
CDR3 DNA: TGTGCCAGCAGCTCCGGAAAGTCCTACGAGCAGTACTTC

J gene: TRBJ2-7
clone size: medium-sized
D gene: TRBD1
V gene: TRBV10-3
CDR3 protein: CAINQDRDYEQYF
CDR3 DNA: TGTGCCATCAACCAGGACAGGGATTACGAGCAGTACTTC

J gene: TRBJ2-7
clone size: -
D gene: -
V gene: TRBV28
CDR3 protein: CASSITPRGRSGEQYF
CDR3 DNA: TGTGCCAGCAGTATCACTCCCAGGGGACGGTCGGGAGAGCAGTACTTC

J gene: TRBJ1-2
clone size: -
D gene: TRBD1
V gene: TRBV7-1
CDR3 protein: CASSIQWTGGYTF
CDR3 DNA: TGTGCCAGCAGCATTCAATGGACAGGAGGCTACACCTTC

J gene: TRBJ2-1
clone size: few
D gene: TRBD2
V gene: TRBV18
CDR3 protein: CASSPRTSGGAMSNEQFF
CDR3 DNA: TGTGCCAGCTCACCAAGGACTAGCGGGGGGGCTATGAGCAATGAGCAGTTCTTC

J gene: TRBJ2-3
clone size: -
D gene: TRBD1
V gene: TRBV7-2
CDR3 protein: CASSHRDRSTDTQYF
CDR3 DNA: TGTGCCAGCAGCCACCGGGACAGGAGCACAGATACGCAGTATTTT

J gene: TRBJ1-1
clone size: -
D gene: -
V gene: TRBV29-1
CDR3 protein: CSVDPINLGARPDTEAFF
CDR3 DNA: TGCAGCGTTGACCCTATTAACCTCGGGGCGCGCCCGGACACTGAAGCTTTCTTT

J gene: TRBJ1-2
clone size: once
D gene: -
V gene: TRBV7-2
CDR3 protein: CASSLAGSGGYGYTF
CDR3 DNA: TGTGCCAGCAGCTTAGCGGGGTCTGGAGGCTATGGCTACACCTTC

J gene: TRBJ2-1
clone size: -
D gene: -
V gene: TRBV9
CDR3 protein: CASSVVGLSSYNEQFF
CDR3 DNA: TGTGCCAGCAGCGTAGTAGGGCTGAGCTCCTACAATGAGCAGTTCTTC

J gene: TRBJ2-3
clone size: -
D gene: TRBD2
V gene: TRBV7-2
CDR3 protein: CASSLGTTSGRTDTQYF
CDR3 DNA: TGTGCCAGCAGCTTAGGGACGACTAGCGGGAGAACAGATACGCAGTATTTT

J gene: TRBJ2-5
clone size: -
D gene: -
V gene: TRBV29-1
CDR3 protein: CSAEIGTETQYF
CDR3 DNA: TGCAGCGCCGAGATTGGTACGGAGACCCAGTACTTC

J gene: TRBJ1-2
clone size: few
D gene: TRBD1
V gene: TRBV9
CDR3 protein: CASSVVGQGNYGYTF
CDR3 DNA: TGTGCCAGCAGCGTAGTGGGACAGGGTAACTATGGCTACACCTTC

J gene: TRBJ1-5
clone size: few
D gene: -
V gene: TRBV6-5
CDR3 protein: CASSWDAGQPQHF
CDR3 DNA: TGTGCCAGCAGCTGGGACGCGGGACAGCCCCAGCATTTT

J gene: TRBJ1-2
clone size: few
D gene: -
V gene: TRBV19
CDR3 protein: CASSSPYGYTF
CDR3 DNA: TGTGCCAGTAGTTCCCCATATGGCTACACCTTC

J gene: TRBJ1-1
clone size: few
D gene: -
V gene: TRBV9
CDR3 protein: CASSVVAGNTEAFF
CDR3 DNA: TGTGCCAGCAGCGTAGTGGCGGGGAACACTGAAGCTTTCTTT

J gene: TRBJ2-7
clone size: medium-sized
D gene: TRBD1
V gene: TRBV7-3
CDR3 protein: CASSLGTGSSYEQYF
CDR3 DNA: TGTGCCAGCAGCTTAGGGACAGGGAGCTCCTACGAGCAGTACTTC

J gene: TRBJ2-7
clone size: -
D gene: TRBD2
V gene: TRBV6-6
CDR3 protein: CASSYSGPSYEQYF
CDR3 DNA: TGTGCCAGCAGTTATAGCGGGCCGTCCTACGAGCAGTACTTC

J gene: TRBJ2-3
clone size: -
D gene: -
V gene: TRBV4-2
CDR3 protein: CASSQDSGDITDTQYF
CDR3 DNA: TGTGCCAGCAGCCAAGATTCGGGGGATATCACAGATACGCAGTATTTT

J gene: TRBJ2-7
clone size: -
D gene: TRBD2
V gene: TRBV7-2
CDR3 protein: CASTPGSGRTSYEQYF
CDR3 DNA: TGTGCCAGCACCCCGGGGAGCGGGAGAACATCCTACGAGCAGTACTTC